The 25 T cell receptor beta chains below were found in one sample sequenced in a study of CXCR3-negative and CXCR3-positive naive CD8 T cells. Study-wide points: For CXCR3-positive naive cells, TRB CDR3s were more hydrophobic than those of CXCR3-negative naive cells.

These receptors lack a known antigen. With UMI labels, 5' RACE was used to prepare the TRB cDNA libraries. Each CDR3 protein gets one entry in TCRdb, which reprocessed the 5' RACE reads and gives no DNA. Its table lists approximately 65,000 distinct CDR3 sequences. The sample comprised naive CXCR3+ CD8+ T cells from blood. The subset: CD45RO-CCR7+CD27+CD95- naive CD8+ T cells expressing CXCR3 (TNR3+). These receptors were taken from a human donor in good health. Some clones in this sample may be carry-over from other donors' samples.

The J gene is TRBJ2-7, the V gene TRBV20-1; TCRdb picks TRBD1, but there is no DNA to check that call. The germline gives CDR1 DFQATT, CDR2 SNEGSKA (reference sequence). The CDR3 has 16 residues. CDR3: CSARDMKGQGPHEQYF.

This chain joins TRBV28 and TRBJ1-1. CDR1 and CDR2 from the germline V gene are MDHEN and SYDVKM. The CDR3 consists of 13 residues. CDR3 in amino acids: CASSLQIGTEAFF.

This rearrangement joins TRBV6-5 to TRBJ1-2. Germline V lookup: CDR1 MNHEY, CDR2 SVGAGI. CDR3 length: 16 amino acids. The CDR3: CASSDGTAVNNYGYTF.

V is TRBV29-1 and J is TRBJ1-4. This CDR3 has 15 amino acids. The germline V gene encodes CDR1 SQVTM and CDR2 ANQGSEA. The CDR3 sequence: CSVDILEPPNEKLFF.

The V and J genes are TRBV29-1 and TRBJ2-7; TCRdb lists TRBD2, though no DNA is available to test this call. The CDR3 is made up of 12 amino acids. Per the germline V gene, CDR1 is SQVTM and CDR2 is ANQGSEA. This CDR3 reads CSVEERRYEQYF.

V usage is TRBV6-2 or TRBV6-3 and J usage is TRBJ2-1. There are 14 residues in the CDR3. Per germline, CDR1 MNHEY and CDR2 SVGEGT. The CDR3 is CASSYSNSYNEQFF.

The chain uses TRBV11-1 and TRBJ2-5; TCRdb gives TRBD2 as the D gene, but with no DNA this cannot be confirmed. Germline-derived CDR1 and CDR2 are SGHAT and FQDESV (reference sequence). This CDR3 is 14 amino acids long. The CDR3 here is CASSSVAGQETQYF.

The genes are TRBV13 and TRBJ2-1; the D call of TRBD1 rests on TCRdb alone, since no DNA is present to check it. The CDR3 has 14 amino acids. Germline CDR1 and CDR2: PRHDT and FYEKMQ (reference sequence). The CDR3 loop reads CASSARGAQNEQFF.

The chain has TRBV7-2 and TRBJ1-1; checking the TCRdb D call of TRBD1 is not possible without DNA. The CDR3 has 13 amino acids. The germline V gene encodes CDR1 SGHTA and CDR2 FQGNSA. CDR3 region: CASSAPQNTEAFF.

This rearrangement joins TRBV7-2 to TRBJ2-7; the TCRdb D gene call, TRBD2, has no DNA to confirm it. The CDR3 loop spans 17 amino acids. Germline V gene lookup returns CDR1 SGHTA and CDR2 FQGNSA. CDR3 in amino acids: CASSSGGLAGGLDEQYF.

The chain is built from TRBV19 and TRBJ2-2; TCRdb reports TRBD2, a call that lacks DNA to check it against. The CDR3 is 15 amino acids. CDR1 and CDR2 from the germline V gene are LNHDA and SQIVND (reference sequence). CDR3 region: CASSPHPADVGELFF.

The V call is TRBV14, the J call TRBJ2-2; TCRdb indicates TRBD1, and absent DNA this call remains unverified. This CDR3 is 15 amino acids long. Germline loops: CDR1 SGHDN, CDR2 FVKESK. The CDR3 region is CASSQTGTAFFELFF. Based on the CDR3 plus reference TRBV14 and TRBJ2-2, the full variable domain is EAGVTQFPSHSVIEKGQTVTLRCDPISGHDNLYWYRRVMGKEIKFLLHFVKESKQDESGMPNNRFLAERTGGTYSTLKVQPAELEDSGVYFCASSQTGTAFFELFFGEGSRLTVL.

V is TRBV6-2 or TRBV6-3 and J is TRBJ2-2. CDR1 and CDR2 from the germline V gene are MNHEY and SVGEGT. There are 18 residues in the CDR3. The CDR3 loop is CASSLIEGYLSNTGELFF.

This rearrangement joins TRBV7-9 to TRBJ2-7; without DNA, the TCRdb call of TRBD1 cannot be checked. Germline values: CDR1 SEHNR, CDR2 FQNEAQ (reference sequence). The CDR3 sequence is 14 residues long. The CDR3 here is CASRSGTVSYEQYF.

The V gene is TRBV2, the J gene TRBJ2-1; checking the TCRdb D call of TRBD1 is not possible without DNA. Per germline, CDR1 SNHLY and CDR2 FYNNEI. The CDR3 covers 15 residues. This CDR3 is CASSPAGGEYNEQFF.

V is TRBV5-5 and J is TRBJ1-1; with no DNA, the TCRdb D assignment of TRBD1 cannot be verified. Germline loops: CDR1 SGHKS, CDR2 YYEKEE (reference sequence). The CDR3 length is 19 residues. This CDR3 reads CASSLSLGQPQLMNTEAFF.

The rearrangement uses TRBV6-4 and TRBJ2-7; TCRdb selects TRBD1, and the lack of DNA leaves this call unchecked. Looked up from germline, CDR1 is MRHNA and CDR2 is SNTAGT. The CDR3 has 14 residues. CDR3 in amino acids: CASSTGTGSFEQYF.

The chain's CDR3 is CASRAGWDEQYF. The J gene is TRBJ2-7, the V gene TRBV27; TCRdb proposes TRBD1, but this gene call is untestable without DNA. This CDR3 has 12 residues. The germline V gene has CDR1 MNHEY and CDR2 SMNVEV (reference sequence).

V and J are TRBV29-1 and TRBJ2-2; TCRdb names TRBD2, which stays unverified in the absence of DNA. The CDR3 runs to 15 residues. The germline CDR1 and CDR2 sequences are SQVTM and ANQGSEA. The CDR3 sequence: CSVSSGRDFTGELFF.

This chain uses TRBV20-1 with TRBJ2-2; TCRdb picks TRBD2, but there is no DNA to check that call. Germline V CDR1 and CDR2: DFQATT, SNEGSKA (reference sequence). The CDR3 sequence is 14 residues long. The CDR3 loop is CSALGLAGVGELFF.

This chain uses TRBV5-5 with TRBJ2-1; TCRdb indicates TRBD1, and absent DNA this call remains unverified. This CDR3 spans 12 amino acids. Germline assignment: CDR1 SGHKS and CDR2 YYEKEE (reference sequence). CDR3 in amino acids: CASLERGNEQFF.

The chain joins TRBV13 to TRBJ2-1; TCRdb's D gene call, TRBD2, goes unchecked for lack of DNA. There are 17 residues in the CDR3. The germline V gene encodes CDR1 PRHDT and CDR2 FYEKMQ (reference sequence). The CDR3: CASSTRLAGEFYNEQFF.

The rearrangement links TRBV6-2 or TRBV6-3 to TRBJ1-5; there is no DNA to check the TCRdb D call of TRBD1. From germline, CDR1 is MNHEY and CDR2 SVGEGT. This CDR3 comprises 14 residues. The CDR3 sequence: CASSDRGSNQPQHF.

This rearrangement joins TRBV3-1 to TRBJ2-5. This CDR3 comprises 13 residues. CDR1 and CDR2 from the germline V gene are LGHDT and YNNKEL (reference sequence). The CDR3 spells CASSPEIQETQYF.

The chain has TRBV7-3 and TRBJ2-7; lacking DNA, the TRBD1 call made by TCRdb goes unchecked. This CDR3 region has 14 residues. Germline CDR1 SGHTA, CDR2 FQGTGA. CDR3 loop: CASSLMPGVNEQYF.